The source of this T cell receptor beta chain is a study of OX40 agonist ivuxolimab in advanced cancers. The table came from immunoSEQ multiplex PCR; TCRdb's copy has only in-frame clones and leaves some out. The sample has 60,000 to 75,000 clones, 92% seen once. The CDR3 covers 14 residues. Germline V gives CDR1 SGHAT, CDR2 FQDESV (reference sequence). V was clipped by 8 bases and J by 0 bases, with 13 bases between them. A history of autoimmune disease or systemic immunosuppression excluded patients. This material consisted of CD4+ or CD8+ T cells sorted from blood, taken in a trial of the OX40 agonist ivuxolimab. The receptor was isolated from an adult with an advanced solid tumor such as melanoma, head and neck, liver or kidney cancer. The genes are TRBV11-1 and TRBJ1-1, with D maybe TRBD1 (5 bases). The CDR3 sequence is CASGGHPMNTEAFF. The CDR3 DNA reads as TGTGCCAGCGGCGGACACCCCATGAACACTGAAGCTTTCTTT.